The clone carrying this T cell receptor (beta chain) was observed a single time. Germline V gives CDR1 LGHDT, CDR2 YNNKEL (reference sequence). V dropped 0 bases and J dropped 6; count of bases not matched to a gene: 10. The CDR3 contains 17 residues. These data belong to a study of blood T cell repertoires in COVID-19. Study details: Acute and convalescent COVID-19 samples came from the United States, Italy and Spain. T cells, B-cell-depleted T cells, or PBMCs supplied cDNA or gDNA.

Methods used by the authors: Amplification of reference gene primers was used by the study to estimate nucleated cell counts. The method was immunoSEQ multiplex PCR; TCRdb's version includes in-frame clones alone and lacks a portion of them. The V and J calls and the clone size are those of that table, but D and trimming were determined from the DNA. The sample comprises around 40,000 clones, approximately 81% of which are singletons, and roughly an eighth rests with the top ten. Sequenced input: peripheral blood. J is TRBJ2-3 and V is TRBV3-1 (or the pseudogene TRBV3-2), with 9 bases aligning to TRBD2. This receptor was obtained from a human donor in a cohort sampled during active COVID-19. In DNA, the CDR3 is TGTGCCAGCAGCCAAGAGCTTAGCGGGGGCCCCGGGGATACGCAGTATTTT. Translating gives CASSQELSGGPGDTQYF.